This is a list of T cell receptor beta chains from one sample in a study of blood T cell repertoires in COVID-19. Produced via immunoSEQ multiplex PCR; TCRdb's table is partial and in-frame only. The sample carries just over 150,000 clones, 75% to 85% recorded once. Input material: peripheral blood. Receptors originate from a man between 60 and 75 years old with acute or convalescent COVID-19. The CDR3 runs from the conserved cysteine through the conserved F or W. Each record gives: D gene, J gene, V gene, clone size, CDR3 DNA, CDR3 protein. The D gene is left open where the match is weak. Only part of the rows carry a size: once, few, many, or a class if the clone is expanded.

d_call: .; j_call: TRBJ1-4; v_call: TRBV18; clone_size: .; cdr3_nt: TGTGCCAGCTCACCCCAGGGAACAACTAATGAAAAACTGTTTTTT; cdr3_aa: CASSPQGTTNEKLFF
d_call: TRBD2; j_call: TRBJ2-1; v_call: TRBV7-2; clone_size: .; cdr3_nt: TGTGCCAGCAGCACGACTAGCGGGGTTAACAATGAGCAGTTCTTC; cdr3_aa: CASSTTSGVNNEQFF
d_call: TRBD1; j_call: TRBJ1-5; v_call: TRBV12-5; clone_size: .; cdr3_nt: TGTGCTAGTGGTTTGGGGACAGGGCAGTATAGCAATCAGCCCCAGCATTTT; cdr3_aa: CASGLGTGQYSNQPQHF
d_call: .; j_call: TRBJ2-7; v_call: TRBV5-6; clone_size: .; cdr3_nt: TGTGCCAGCAGACCAAGGGGGGGCTACGAGCAGTACTTC; cdr3_aa: CASRPRGGYEQYF
d_call: TRBD2; j_call: TRBJ2-4; v_call: TRBV29-1; clone_size: .; cdr3_nt: TGCAGCGTTGAATTGGCCCGTCCGGGACTAGCGGGCTACAGAGCCAAAAACATTCAGTACTTC; cdr3_aa: CSVELARPGLAGYRAKNIQYF
d_call: TRBD2; j_call: TRBJ2-7; v_call: TRBV6-1; clone_size: .; cdr3_nt: TGTGCCAGCAGTGATGGGGTAGCGGGAGCCAGCGAGCAGTACTTC; cdr3_aa: CASSDGVAGASEQYF
d_call: TRBD1; j_call: TRBJ2-4; v_call: TRBV10-3; clone_size: .; cdr3_nt: TGTGCCATCAGTCAGGGCTTGACAGGGAACAAAAACATTCAGTACTTC; cdr3_aa: CAISQGLTGNKNIQYF
d_call: .; j_call: TRBJ2-7; v_call: TRBV5-1; clone_size: once; cdr3_nt: TGCGCCAGCAGCCCCGGACAGAGCTCCTACGAGCAGTACTTC; cdr3_aa: CASSPGQSSYEQYF
d_call: .; j_call: TRBJ2-3; v_call: TRBV14; clone_size: .; cdr3_nt: TGTGCCAGCAGCCAAGATTGGGCCGTTAGCACAGATACGCAGTATTTT; cdr3_aa: CASSQDWAVSTDTQYF
d_call: .; j_call: TRBJ1-2; v_call: TRBV19; clone_size: once; cdr3_nt: TGTGCCAGTAGTACCGAGGGGGTCTATGGCTACACCTTC; cdr3_aa: CASSTEGVYGYTF